A single sample is the source of the 8 T cell receptor beta chains below, sequenced in a study of cytomegalovirus exposure and HLA in healthy donors. 60 Vbeta and 13 Jbeta primers were used in PCR. The assay was immunoSEQ multiplex PCR, and TCRdb's table has in-frame clones only and misses some. This sample carries 90,000 to 150,000 clones, roughly four fifths of them seen once, and the ten largest clones take around 2%. Input material: PBMCs. The receptors stem from a man aged 35 to 55 in good health and CMV-seronegative.

V usage is TRBV28 and J usage is TRBJ1-5; 7 bases map to TRBD1. The V gene's germline CDR1 is MDHEN and CDR2 SYDVKM. CDR3 size: 16 residues. V was clipped by 6 bases and J by 0 bases; unmatched bases: 8. CDR3 in DNA: TGTGCCAGCAGCGCAGGGGGATGGTATAGCAATCAGCCCCAGCATTTT. It yields the protein CASSAGGWYSNQPQHF.

This clone was detected a few times. V gene TRBV9 combines with J gene TRBJ2-4, with 7 nucleotides matching TRBD1. With 0 bases clipped from V and 12 bases from J, the junction kept 9 bases outside the gene matches. Germline V gene lookup returns CDR1 SGDLS and CDR2 YYNGEE. The CDR3 totals 14 residues. The CDR3 nucleotides are TGTGCCAGCAGCGTAGCCCCAGACAGGGTAAGTCAGTACTTC. Amino acids: CASSVAPDRVSQYF.

The V and J genes are TRBV6-1 and TRBJ2-3; 7 positions agree with TRBD1. This CDR3 is 15 amino acids long. J gave up 3 bases and V 4 bases, and 7 bases lay outside the gene matches. Germline V gene sequence: CDR1 MNHNS, CDR2 SASEGT. CDR3 DNA sequence: TGTGCCAGCAGTGTTGACAGGGTAGGAACAGATACGCAGTATTTT. It translates to CASSVDRVGTDTQYF.

The chain employs TRBV11-2 and TRBJ2-1; tentative D call: TRBD1 (6 bases). CDR1 and CDR2 from the germline V gene are SGHAT and FQNNGV. V lost 2 bases, J lost 9 bases, and 26 bases lay in between. The CDR3 runs 18 residues. The CDR3 loop is CASSLRDTVGTRPAEQFF. The CDR3 DNA sequence: TGTGCCAGCAGCTTACGAGACACGGTCGGGACACGGCCGGCTGAGCAGTTCTTC.

CDR3 DNA sequence: TGTGCCAGCAGAAAGAGACAGGGGTGGGACACAGATACGCAGTATTTT. It is translated as CASRKRQGWDTDTQYF. The chain is built from TRBV2 and TRBJ2-3; 8 nucleotides agree with TRBD1. V dropped 6 bases and J dropped 2; count of bases not matched to a gene: 10. This CDR3 spans 16 amino acids. Per germline, CDR1 SNHLY and CDR2 FYNNEI.

On this clone itself: This likely stems from a read error, as it lies one base from a far larger clone. The chain is built from TRBV6-1 and TRBJ2-1, with TRBD2 identical over 13 bases. V lost 1 base, J lost 6 bases, and 0 bases stayed unmatched. Per the germline V gene, CDR1 is MNHNS and CDR2 is SASEGT. The CDR3 extends over 15 amino acids. The CDR3 DNA sequence: TGTGCCAGCAGTGAAGGGACTAGCGGGAGCAATGAGCAGTTCTTC. Protein sequence: CASSEGTSGSNEQFF.

This chain connects TRBV7-9 to TRBJ1-1; the match to TRBD1 covers 8 bases. Germline CDR1 and CDR2: SEHNR and FQNEAQ (reference sequence). V was pared by 5 bases and J by 0 bases, with 11 bases of the junction left unmatched. CDR3 length equals 17 residues. CDR3 DNA: TGTGCCAGCAGCCCCGGACAGGGCGGTTGGGTGAACACTGAAGCTTTCTTT. Protein product: CASSPGQGGWVNTEAFF.

The table lists this clone with a count of one. The chain uses TRBV27 and TRBJ1-1; D is uncertain. CDR1 and CDR2 (germline): MNHEY, SMNVEV (reference sequence). The CDR3 is 13 residues long. Trimming cost V 9 bases and J 0 bases, with 11 bases left between them. As DNA, the CDR3 is TGTGCCAGTCACAGATCCATGAACACTGAAGCTTTCTTT. This gives the protein CASHRSMNTEAFF.